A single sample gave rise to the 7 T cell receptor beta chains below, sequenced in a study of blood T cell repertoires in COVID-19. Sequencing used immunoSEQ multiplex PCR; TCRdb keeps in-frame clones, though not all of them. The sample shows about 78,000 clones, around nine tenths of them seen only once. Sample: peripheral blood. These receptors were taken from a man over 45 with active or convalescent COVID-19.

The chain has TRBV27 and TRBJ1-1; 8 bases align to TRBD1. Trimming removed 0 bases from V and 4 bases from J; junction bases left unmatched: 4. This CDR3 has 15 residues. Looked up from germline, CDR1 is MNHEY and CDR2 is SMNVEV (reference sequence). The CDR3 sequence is CASSLSPGTGTEAFF. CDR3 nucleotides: TGTGCCAGCAGTTTATCACCCGGGACAGGCACTGAAGCTTTCTTT.

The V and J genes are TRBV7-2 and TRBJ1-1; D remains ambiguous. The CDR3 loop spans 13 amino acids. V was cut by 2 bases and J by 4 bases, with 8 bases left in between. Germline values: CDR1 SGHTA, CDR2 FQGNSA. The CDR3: CASSLWSSTEAFF. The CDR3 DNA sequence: TGTGCCAGCAGCTTATGGTCGAGCACTGAAGCTTTCTTT. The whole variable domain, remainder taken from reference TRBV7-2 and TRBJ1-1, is GAGVSQSPSNKVTEKGKDVELRCDPISGHTALYWYRQSLGQGLEFLIYFQGNSAPDKSGLPSDRFSAERTGGSVSTLTIQRTQQEDSAVYLCASSLWSSTEAFFGQGTRLTVV.

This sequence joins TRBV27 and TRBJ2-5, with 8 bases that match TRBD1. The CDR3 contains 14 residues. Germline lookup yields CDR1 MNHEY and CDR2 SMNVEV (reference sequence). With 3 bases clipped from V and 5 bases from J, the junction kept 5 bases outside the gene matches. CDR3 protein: CASSFGDRKETQYF. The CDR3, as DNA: TGTGCCAGCAGTTTCGGGGACAGGAAGGAGACCCAGTACTTC.

The CDR3 protein is CSVVGQGSYGYTF. Written as DNA, the CDR3 is TGCAGCGTTGTGGGGCAGGGTTCCTATGGCTACACCTTC. The V call is TRBV29-1, the J call TRBJ1-2, with D tentatively TRBD1 (5 bases). This CDR3 has 13 residues. Germline V CDR1 and CDR2: SQVTM, ANQGSEA. The V end was cut by 4 bases, the J end by 4 bases, with 13 bases between.

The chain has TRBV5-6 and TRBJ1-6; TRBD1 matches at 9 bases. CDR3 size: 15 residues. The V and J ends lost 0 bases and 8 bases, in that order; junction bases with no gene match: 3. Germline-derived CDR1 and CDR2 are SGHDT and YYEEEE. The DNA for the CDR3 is TGTGCCAGCAGCTTGGGGGACAGGGACCATTCACCCCTCCACTTT. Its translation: CASSLGDRDHSPLHF.

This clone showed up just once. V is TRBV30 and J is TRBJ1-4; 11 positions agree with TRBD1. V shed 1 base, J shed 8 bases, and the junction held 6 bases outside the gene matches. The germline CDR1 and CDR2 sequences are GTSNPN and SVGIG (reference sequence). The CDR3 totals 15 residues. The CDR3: CAWSASGTGGEKLFF. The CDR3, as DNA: TGTGCCTGGAGTGCCTCCGGGACAGGGGGGGAAAAACTGTTTTTT.

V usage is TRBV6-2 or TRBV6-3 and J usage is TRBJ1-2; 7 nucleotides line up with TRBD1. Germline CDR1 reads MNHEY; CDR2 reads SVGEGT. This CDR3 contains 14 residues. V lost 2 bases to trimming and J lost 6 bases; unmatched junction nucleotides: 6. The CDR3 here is CASSYPIGQDGYTF. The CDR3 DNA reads TGTGCCAGCAGTTACCCCATCGGACAGGATGGCTACACCTTC.